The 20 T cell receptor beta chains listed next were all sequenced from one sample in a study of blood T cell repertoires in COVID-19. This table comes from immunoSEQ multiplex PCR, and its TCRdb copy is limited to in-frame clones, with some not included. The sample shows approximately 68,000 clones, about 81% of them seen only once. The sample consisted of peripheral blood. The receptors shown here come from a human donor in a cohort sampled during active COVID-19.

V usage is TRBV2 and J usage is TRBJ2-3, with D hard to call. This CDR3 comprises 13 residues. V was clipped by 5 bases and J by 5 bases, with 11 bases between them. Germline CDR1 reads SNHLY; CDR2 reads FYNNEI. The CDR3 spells CASSPRGLDTQYF. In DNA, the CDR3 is TGTGCCAGCAGTCCTCGTGGGCTAGATACGCAGTATTTT.

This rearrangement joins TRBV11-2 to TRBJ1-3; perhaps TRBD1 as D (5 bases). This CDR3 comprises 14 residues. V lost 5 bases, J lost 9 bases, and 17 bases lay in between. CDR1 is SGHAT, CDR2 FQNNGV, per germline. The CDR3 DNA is TGTGCCAGCAGCCCTTTGACAGAGTTAGGCACCATATATTTT. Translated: CASSPLTELGTIYF.

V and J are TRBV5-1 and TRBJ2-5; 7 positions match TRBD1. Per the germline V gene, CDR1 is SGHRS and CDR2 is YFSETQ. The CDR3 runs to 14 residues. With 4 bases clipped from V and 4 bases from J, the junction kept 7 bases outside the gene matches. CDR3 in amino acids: CASSIKGAAETQYF. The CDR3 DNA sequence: TGCGCCAGCAGCATTAAGGGGGCGGCAGAGACCCAGTACTTC.

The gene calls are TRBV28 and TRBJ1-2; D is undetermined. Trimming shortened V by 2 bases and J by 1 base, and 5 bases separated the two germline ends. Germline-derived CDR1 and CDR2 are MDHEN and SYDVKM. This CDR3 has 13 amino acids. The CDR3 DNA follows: TGTGCCAGCAGTTTAGTCAGTAACTATGGCTACACCTTC. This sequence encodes CASSLVSNYGYTF.

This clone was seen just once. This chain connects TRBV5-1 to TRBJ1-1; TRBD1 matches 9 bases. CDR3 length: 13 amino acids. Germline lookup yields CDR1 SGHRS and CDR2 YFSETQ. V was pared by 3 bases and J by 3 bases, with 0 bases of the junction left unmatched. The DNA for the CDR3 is TGCGCCAGCAGCTGGACAGGGGACACTGAAGCTTTCTTT. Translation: CASSWTGDTEAFF. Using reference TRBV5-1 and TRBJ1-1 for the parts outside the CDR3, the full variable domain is KAGVTQTPRYLIKTRGQQVTLSCSPISGHRSVSWYQQTPGQGLQFLFEYFSETQRNKGNFPGRFSGRQFSNSRSEMNVSTLELGDSALYLCASSWTGDTEAFFGQGTRLTVV.

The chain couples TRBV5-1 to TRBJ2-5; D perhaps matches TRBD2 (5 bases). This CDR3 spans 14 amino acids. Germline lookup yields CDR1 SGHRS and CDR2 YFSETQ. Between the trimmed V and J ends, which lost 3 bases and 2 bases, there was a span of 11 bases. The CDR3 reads CASSSGEIQETQYF. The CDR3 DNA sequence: TGCGCCAGCAGCTCCGGGGAGATACAAGAGACCCAGTACTTC.

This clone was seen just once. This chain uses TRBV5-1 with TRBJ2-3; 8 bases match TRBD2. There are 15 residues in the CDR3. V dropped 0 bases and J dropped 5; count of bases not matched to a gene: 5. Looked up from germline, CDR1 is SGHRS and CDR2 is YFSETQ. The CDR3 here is CASSLDLAGIDTQYF. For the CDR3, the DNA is TGCGCCAGCAGCTTGGATCTAGCGGGCATAGATACGCAGTATTTT.

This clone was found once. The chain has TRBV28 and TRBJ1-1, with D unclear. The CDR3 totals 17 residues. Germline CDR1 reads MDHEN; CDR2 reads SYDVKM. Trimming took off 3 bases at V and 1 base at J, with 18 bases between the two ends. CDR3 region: CASSFYVMAQKNTEAFF. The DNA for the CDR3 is TGTGCCAGCAGTTTTTATGTTATGGCCCAAAAGAACACTGAAGCTTTCTTT.

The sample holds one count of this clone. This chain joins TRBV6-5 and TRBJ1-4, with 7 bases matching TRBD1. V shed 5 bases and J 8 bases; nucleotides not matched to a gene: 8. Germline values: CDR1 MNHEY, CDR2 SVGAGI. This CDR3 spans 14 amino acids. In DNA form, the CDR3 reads TGTGCCAGCAGTCCTACAGGGGTAGGGGAAAAACTGTTTTTT. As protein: CASSPTGVGEKLFF.

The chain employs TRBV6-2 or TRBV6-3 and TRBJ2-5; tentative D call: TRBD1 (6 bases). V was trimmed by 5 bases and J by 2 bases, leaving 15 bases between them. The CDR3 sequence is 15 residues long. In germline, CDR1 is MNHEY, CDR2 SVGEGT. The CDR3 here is CASSRVTGGQETQYF. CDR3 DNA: TGTGCCAGCAGTCGAGTGACAGGAGGACAAGAGACCCAGTACTTC.

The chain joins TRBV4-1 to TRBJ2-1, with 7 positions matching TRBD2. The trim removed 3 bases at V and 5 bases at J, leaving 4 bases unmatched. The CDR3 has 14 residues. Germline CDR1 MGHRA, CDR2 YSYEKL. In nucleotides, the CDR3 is TGCGCCAGCAGCCACATCAGCGGGGACAATGAGCAGTTCTTC. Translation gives CASSHISGDNEQFF.

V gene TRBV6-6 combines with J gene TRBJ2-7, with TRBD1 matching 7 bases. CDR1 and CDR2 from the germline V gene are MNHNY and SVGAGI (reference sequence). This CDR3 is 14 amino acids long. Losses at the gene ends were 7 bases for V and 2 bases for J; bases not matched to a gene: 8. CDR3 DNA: TGTGCCAGCAAACCTCGACAGGGCCCCTACGAGCAGTACTTC. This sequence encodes CASKPRQGPYEQYF.

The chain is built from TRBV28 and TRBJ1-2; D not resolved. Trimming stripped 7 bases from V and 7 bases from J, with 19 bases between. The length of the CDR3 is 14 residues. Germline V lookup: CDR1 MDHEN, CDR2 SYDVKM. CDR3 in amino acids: CASTFNRRMAGYTF. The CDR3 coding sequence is TGTGCCAGCACCTTTAATAGGCGGATGGCTGGCTACACCTTC.

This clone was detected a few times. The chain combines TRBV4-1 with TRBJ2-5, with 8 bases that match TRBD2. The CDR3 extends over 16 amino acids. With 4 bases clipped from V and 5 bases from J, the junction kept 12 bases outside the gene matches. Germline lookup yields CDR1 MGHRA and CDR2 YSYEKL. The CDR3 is CASSPKPGLGGETQYF. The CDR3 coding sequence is TGCGCCAGCAGCCCTAAACCGGGACTAGGGGGGGAGACCCAGTACTTC.

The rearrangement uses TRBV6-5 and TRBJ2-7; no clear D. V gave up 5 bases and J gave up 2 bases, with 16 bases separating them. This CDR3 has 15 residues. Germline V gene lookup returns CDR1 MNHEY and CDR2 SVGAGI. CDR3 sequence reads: CASSPEVGLTYEQYF. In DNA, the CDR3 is TGTGCCAGCAGTCCAGAGGTCGGTCTTACCTACGAGCAGTACTTC.

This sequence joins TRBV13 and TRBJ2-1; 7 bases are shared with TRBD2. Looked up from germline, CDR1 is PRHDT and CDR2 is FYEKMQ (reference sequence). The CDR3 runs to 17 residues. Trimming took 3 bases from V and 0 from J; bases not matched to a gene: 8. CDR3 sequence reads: CASSFSLGGSSYNEQFF. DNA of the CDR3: TGTGCCAGCAGCTTTTCTTTGGGGGGGAGCTCCTACAATGAGCAGTTCTTC.

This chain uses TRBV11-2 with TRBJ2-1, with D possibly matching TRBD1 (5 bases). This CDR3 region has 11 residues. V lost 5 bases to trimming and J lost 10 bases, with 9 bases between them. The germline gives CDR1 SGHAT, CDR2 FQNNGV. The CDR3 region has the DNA TGTGCCAGCAGCCAGGGCTGGGAGCAGTTCTTC. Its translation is CASSQGWEQFF.

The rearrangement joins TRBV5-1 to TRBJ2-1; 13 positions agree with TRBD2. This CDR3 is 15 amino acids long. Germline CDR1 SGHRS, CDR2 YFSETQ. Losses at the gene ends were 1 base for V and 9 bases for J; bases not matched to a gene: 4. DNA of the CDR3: TGCGCCAGCAGCTTGACTAGCGGGAGGGCCGGTGAGCAGTTCTTC. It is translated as CASSLTSGRAGEQFF.

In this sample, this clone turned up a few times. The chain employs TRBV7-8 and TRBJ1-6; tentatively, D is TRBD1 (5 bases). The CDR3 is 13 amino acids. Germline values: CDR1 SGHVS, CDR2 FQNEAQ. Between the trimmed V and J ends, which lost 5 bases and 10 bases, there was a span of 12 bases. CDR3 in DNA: TGTGCCAGCAGCCCCGGGGGGAGATCACCCCTCCACTTT. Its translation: CASSPGGRSPLHF. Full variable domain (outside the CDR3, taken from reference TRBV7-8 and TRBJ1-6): GAGVSQSPRYKVAKRGQDVALRCDPISGHVSLFWYQQALGQGPEFLTYFQNEAQLDKSGLPSDRFFAERPEGSVSTLKIQRTQQEDSAVYLCASSPGGRSPLHFGNGTRLTVT.

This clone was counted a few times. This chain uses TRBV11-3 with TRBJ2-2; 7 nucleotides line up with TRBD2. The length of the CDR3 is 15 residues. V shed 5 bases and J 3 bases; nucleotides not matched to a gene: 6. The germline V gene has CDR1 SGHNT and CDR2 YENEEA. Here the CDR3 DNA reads TGTGCCAGCAGCCCGTCTAGCGGTTACACCGGGGAGCTGTTTTTT. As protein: CASSPSSGYTGELFF.